This record concerns one TCR beta chain sequence. The data stem from a study of blood T cell repertoires in COVID-19. Across the whole study: Researchers got acute and convalescent COVID-19 samples from the United States, Italy and Spain.

Profiling relied on immunoSEQ multiplex PCR, and the TCRdb table lists in-frame clones only, not all of them. The table includes approximately 90,000 clones, roughly 80% detected once. Unmatched junction bases numbered 5, after V lost 5 bases and J lost 5 bases. This CDR3 region has 13 residues. Germline values: CDR1 LNHNV, CDR2 YYDKDF (reference sequence). The chain has TRBV15 and TRBJ1-1; 7 bases line up with TRBD1. The sample taken for sequencing was peripheral blood. The source is a human donor in a cohort sampled during active COVID-19. Here the CDR3 reads CATSANRGTEAFF. The CDR3 nucleotides are TGTGCCACCAGCGCCAACAGGGGAACTGAAGCTTTCTTT.